Listed below are T cell receptor beta chains from one sample, sequenced in a study of blood T cell repertoires in COVID-19. Here immunoSEQ multiplex PCR was the method, and the copy in TCRdb shows in-frame clones only, minus some. Here the sample spans approximately 260,000 clones, just under 90% being singletons. Material: PBMCs or T cells enriched from blood (not recorded which). The receptors come from a woman aged 55-70 years who had recovered from COVID-19. Each CDR3 is given with its conserved first and last residue. A D gene is named only where the DNA matches it firmly. A clone size is listed for some rows: how often the clone was seen (once, few, many), or a class if it is expanded.

TRBD1,TRBJ2-1,TRBV7-9,once,TGTGCCAGCAGCATCGCCGGGACAGGGGCGAGGGAGCAGTTCTTC,CASSIAGTGAREQFF
.,TRBJ2-5,TRBV7-9,.,TGTGCCGGATGGACAAGACAAGAGACCCAGTACTTC,CAGWTRQETQYF
.,TRBJ1-2,TRBV19,.,TGTGCCAGTAGTATTTTAACACAGTTCCGCTATGGCTACACCTTC,CASSILTQFRYGYTF
TRBD1,TRBJ1-1,TRBV28,.,TGTGCCAGCAGTTCGCCGGGACAGGGATCCGAAGCTTTCTTT,CASSSPGQGSEAFF
TRBD1,TRBJ2-3,TRBV5-1,.,TGCGCCAGCAGCGCTTACAGGGGGTACGGCACAGATACGCAGTATTTT,CASSAYRGYGTDTQYF
TRBD1,TRBJ2-2,TRBV24-1,.,TGTGCCACCCGGGACAGAAACACCGGGGAGCTGTTTTTT,CATRDRNTGELFF
.,TRBJ1-2,TRBV4-1,once,TGCGCCAGCAGCCAAGATGCAGGCTATGGCTACACCTTC,CASSQDAGYGYTF
.,TRBJ2-1,TRBV7-6,.,TGTGCCAGCAGCCTACAGGCGATCCACTACAATGAGCAGTTCTTC,CASSLQAIHYNEQFF
.,TRBJ1-2,TRBV12-3/TRBV12-4,.,TGTGCCAGCAGTTTGGGGCCTGGGTATGGCTACACCTTC,CASSLGPGYGYTF
.,TRBJ1-2,TRBV3-1/TRBV3-2,.,TGTGCCAGCAGCCAAGACCCGGGAGAGGATGGCTACACCTTC,CASSQDPGEDGYTF